This T cell receptor beta chain comes out of a study of OX40 agonist ivuxolimab in advanced cancers. In the study overall: At doses from 0.01 to 10 mg/kg, patients were given intravenous ivuxolimab every 2 weeks. It was permissible to have had prior anti-PD-1, anti-PD-L1 or anti-CTLA-4 therapy, and under 45% had some. The study's findings and limits: Nonresponders included some who also had low normalized T-cell clonal expansion.

Here immunoSEQ multiplex PCR was the method, and the copy in TCRdb shows in-frame clones only, minus some. The data contain about 68,000 clones, around 80% of them singletons. This CDR3 is built from 14 residues. Deletions cut 7 bases from V and 0 bases from J, with 12 bases between. Germline assignment: CDR1 SQVTM and CDR2 ANQGSEA. With respect to this clone: Its target is unknown.

This specimen was CD4+ or CD8+ T cells sorted from blood, taken in a trial of the OX40 agonist ivuxolimab. V and J are TRBV29-1 and TRBJ2-2, with a tentative D call TRBD1 (5 bases). This receptor was identified in an adult with an advanced solid tumor such as melanoma, head and neck, liver or kidney cancer. CDR3 in amino acids: CSASDSTNTGELFF. The CDR3, as DNA: TGCAGCGCCTCCGACAGCACGAACACCGGGGAGCTGTTTTTT.